Shown below are 16 T cell receptor beta chains from a single sample sequenced in a study of somatic mutations in cytotoxic T cells in rheumatoid arthritis. TCRdb keeps only in-frame clones here, not all; method: immunoSEQ multiplex PCR. The repertoire consists of about 20,000 clones, with roughly four fifths occurring once and the leading ten covering over 13%. Input material: CD8+ T cells sorted from blood. The origin of the receptors is an adult with rheumatoid arthritis.

V usage is TRBV9 and J usage is TRBJ2-5, with D tentatively TRBD2 (5 bases). Trimming took off 0 bases at V and 2 bases at J, with 11 bases between the two ends. The length of the CDR3 is 15 residues. Germline values: CDR1 SGDLS, CDR2 YYNGEE. CDR3 region: CASSVDGVRQETQYF. Written as DNA, the CDR3 is TGTGCCAGCAGCGTAGACGGGGTGCGACAAGAGACCCAGTACTTC.

The chain has TRBV6-6 and TRBJ2-1; possible D gene TRBD2, 7 bases. The CDR3 totals 13 residues. V dropped 3 bases and J dropped 13 bases, with 16 bases sitting between them. Germline loops: CDR1 MNHNY, CDR2 SVGAGI (reference sequence). The CDR3 loop is CASSYAGALFQFF. Here the CDR3 DNA reads TGTGCCAGCAGTTATGCGGGGGCCCTCTTTCAGTTCTTC.

This chain joins TRBV2 and TRBJ1-2; 7 positions agree with TRBD1. The CDR3 runs to 18 residues. With 8 bases clipped from V and 0 bases from J, the junction kept 18 bases outside the gene matches. Germline CDR1 and CDR2: SNHLY and FYNNEI. CDR3 sequence: CASPSLHHRGLTNYGYTF. The DNA of the CDR3 is TGTGCCAGCCCAAGCCTGCACCACAGGGGCCTAACTAACTATGGCTACACCTTC.

The CDR3 is CASSGTGTENEQFF. For the CDR3, the DNA is TGTGCCAGCAGCGGAACCGGGACGGAGAATGAGCAGTTCTTC. The chain has TRBV5-5 and TRBJ2-1; D might be TRBD1 or TRBD2, each matching 5 bases. CDR3 size: 14 residues. Germline CDR1 and CDR2: SGHKS and YYEKEE (reference sequence). V lost 4 bases, J lost 7 bases, and 15 bases lay in between.

This chain uses TRBV2 with TRBJ2-4; 10 nucleotides align to TRBD2. V gave up 5 bases and J gave up 4 bases; unmatched junction bases: 8. The CDR3 is made up of 16 amino acids. CDR1 and CDR2 (germline): SNHLY, FYNNEI. CDR3 nucleotide sequence: TGTGCCAGCAGTTGGCCAGCGGGAGGGCCGAAAAACATTCAGTACTTC. Translating gives CASSWPAGGPKNIQYF.

This sequence joins TRBV5-1 and TRBJ2-7; no reliable D call. Trimming pared 0 bases from V and 3 bases from J, leaving 1 base between. Germline V gene data show CDR1 as SGHRS and CDR2 as YFSETQ. CDR3 length: 11 amino acids. The DNA of the CDR3 is TGCGCCAGCAGCTTGGGCTACGAGCAGTACTTC. Protein product: CASSLGYEQYF.

This chain uses TRBV13 with TRBJ2-1, with 7 bases aligning to TRBD2. The J segment lost 5 bases and the V segment lost 2 bases, leaving 6 bases of the junction unmatched. The CDR3 spans 15 residues. The germline CDR1 and CDR2 sequences are PRHDT and FYEKMQ (reference sequence). CDR3 nucleotides: TGTGCCAGCAGCTTAAAAGCGGGGTTGAACAATGAGCAGTTCTTC. Translated: CASSLKAGLNNEQFF.

V usage is TRBV2 and J usage is TRBJ2-1, with D possibly being TRBD1 or TRBD2 (5 bases each). CDR1 is SNHLY and CDR2 is FYNNEI in the germline V gene. Trimming shortened V by 1 base and J by 3 bases, and 13 bases separated the two germline ends. The CDR3 runs to 16 residues. The CDR3 sequence is CASSEVGGAYYNEQFF. CDR3 nucleotides: TGTGCCAGCAGTGAAGTTGGGGGAGCGTACTACAATGAGCAGTTCTTC. Full variable domain (outside the CDR3, taken from reference TRBV2 and TRBJ2-1): EPEVTQTPSHQVTQMGQEVILRCVPISNHLYFYWYRQILGQKVEFLVSFYNNEISEKSEIFDDQFSVERPDGSNFTLKIRSTKLEDSAMYFCASSEVGGAYYNEQFFGPGTRLTVL.

CDR3 region: CASSPSPGLSRLQEQYF. The CDR3 nucleotides are TGTGCCAGCAGCCCCTCTCCAGGGTTAAGCCGTCTACAGGAGCAGTACTTC. The chain carries TRBV5-4 and TRBJ2-7; D is perhaps TRBD1 (5 bases). CDR3 length: 17 residues. Germline V gene sequence: CDR1 SGHNT, CDR2 YYREEE (reference sequence). Trimming cost V 4 bases and J 7 bases, with 27 bases left between them.

V is TRBV6-5 and J is TRBJ2-1, with TRBD1 identical over 7 bases. The CDR3 is 15 amino acids. V lost 2 bases, J lost 0 bases, and 1 base stayed unmatched. Germline loops: CDR1 MNHEY, CDR2 SVGAGI. CDR3 DNA sequence: TGTGCCAGCAGTTACCGGGACAGCTCCTACAATGAGCAGTTCTTC. It translates to CASSYRDSSYNEQFF.

CDR3 nucleotide sequence: TGTGCCAGCAGCTTGGGAGTAGCGGGGCACTACAATGAGCAGTTCTTC. This gives the protein CASSLGVAGHYNEQFF. V is TRBV5-6 and J is TRBJ2-1, with 8 bases matching TRBD2. With V trimmed by 0 bases and J by 3 bases, 5 bases remained unmatched. CDR1 and CDR2 from the germline V gene are SGHDT and YYEEEE. This CDR3 region has 16 residues.

This clone was picked up a small number of times. This chain links TRBV4-1 with TRBJ2-7, with 7 nucleotides matching TRBD2. V lost 5 bases, J lost 3 bases, and 4 bases stayed unmatched. The CDR3 runs 13 residues. Per germline, CDR1 MGHRA and CDR2 YSYEKL. The CDR3 loop is CASSWGEGYEQYV. As DNA, the CDR3 is TGCGCCAGCAGCTGGGGGGAGGGCTACGAGCAGTACGTC.

V is TRBV27 and J is TRBJ1-5; a weak D match, TRBD1 (5 bases). The germline V gene has CDR1 MNHEY and CDR2 SMNVEV (reference sequence). V was cut by 3 bases and J by 6 bases, with 9 bases left in between. The CDR3 spans 13 residues. This chain's CDR3 is CASSLGGSQPQHF. CDR3 nucleotide sequence: TGTGCCAGCAGTTTGGGGGGAAGTCAGCCCCAGCATTTT.

There are a few counts of this clone. The V call is TRBV5-5, the J call TRBJ1-5; the D gene is possibly TRBD1 (5 bases). The CDR3 is made up of 15 amino acids. Trimming took 0 bases from V and 5 from J, leaving 12 bases between them. From germline, CDR1 is SGHKS and CDR2 YYEKEE (reference sequence). The CDR3 sequence: CASSLEDTADQPQHF. CDR3 nucleotide sequence: TGTGCCAGCAGCTTGGAGGACACGGCGGATCAGCCCCAGCATTTT. Variable domain in full (rest from reference TRBV5-5 and TRBJ1-5): DAGVTQSPTHLIKTRGQQVTLRCSPISGHKSVSWYQQVLGQGPQFIFQYYEKEERGRGNFPDRFSARQFPNYSSELNVNALLLGDSALYLCASSLEDTADQPQHFGDGTRLSIL.

This clone was seen more than once but under ten times. The gene calls are TRBV6-6 and TRBJ1-1; perhaps TRBD1 as D (5 bases). Trimming left V 5 bases short and J 1 base short, with 17 bases between. The length of the CDR3 is 16 residues. Germline CDR1 and CDR2: MNHNY and SVGAGI (reference sequence). The CDR3 protein is CASSGAGAWRNTEAFF. CDR3 bases: TGTGCCAGCAGTGGGGCCGGGGCATGGAGGAACACTGAAGCTTTCTTT.

The chain combines TRBV6-1 with TRBJ2-6; TRBD1 matches 9 bases. Germline V gene data show CDR1 as MNHNS and CDR2 as SASEGT. The J segment lost 2 bases and the V segment lost 4 bases, leaving 3 bases of the junction unmatched. This CDR3 is 16 amino acids long. The chain's CDR3 is CASSGWDRAGANVLTF. The DNA of the CDR3 is TGTGCCAGCAGTGGGTGGGACAGGGCTGGGGCCAACGTCCTGACTTTC.